The clone carrying this T cell receptor beta chain was observed a single time. This sample is drawn from a study of technical replicates of blood from several donors. The data were produced by immunoSEQ multiplex PCR, yet TCRdb's version contains in-frame clones alone and is incomplete. The sample holds roughly 72,000 clones, about 90% seen once. Germline V gene data show CDR1 as LNHDA and CDR2 as SQIVND (reference sequence). Trimming cost V 5 bases and J 5 bases; bases outside gene matches: 7. This CDR3 comprises 14 residues. This clonotype originated in a human donor in good health. This chain uses TRBV19 with TRBJ1-1; the match to TRBD1 covers 8 bases. Sequenced sample: T cells isolated from PBMCs. CDR3 sequence (DNA): TGTGCCAGTAGTTCACTACAGGGGGAAACTGAAGCTTTCTTT. This encodes CASSSLQGETEAFF.